This T cell receptor beta chain was sequenced for a study of immune evolution from preneoplasia to lung adenocarcinoma. Findings and limits, study-wide: Top clone share appeared to fall from AAH through AIS, MIA, adenocarcinoma.

Sequencing was performed with immunoSEQ multiplex PCR; in TCRdb, only in-frame clones are kept and a portion is missing. The table lists about 5,200 clones, 60% to 80% of them singletons, with more than 25% in the top ten. The CDR3 is made up of 15 amino acids. The V gene lost 4 bases and the J gene lost 7 bases, with 20 bases spanning the gap. The germline V gene has CDR1 SGHRS and CDR2 YFSETQ. A note on this clone: No antigen is known for it.

Resections took place in Japan or China from the mid-2010s to the late 2010s. The source material was FFPE normal lung tissue adjacent to the tumor. The chain links TRBV5-1 to TRBJ1-2, with TRBD1 as a possible D gene (6 bases). The receptor's source is a person aged 55 to 70 with lung adenocarcinoma. The CDR3 DNA reads TGCGCCAGCAGCAGATTACGGACAGATCTCTCTGGCTACACCTTC. This sequence encodes CASSRLRTDLSGYTF. Looking up the rest from reference TRBV5-1 and TRBJ1-2 gives the full variable domain: KAGVTQTPRYLIKTRGQQVTLSCSPISGHRSVSWYQQTPGQGLQFLFEYFSETQRNKGNFPGRFSGRQFSNSRSEMNVSTLELGDSALYLCASSRLRTDLSGYTFGSGTRLTVV.